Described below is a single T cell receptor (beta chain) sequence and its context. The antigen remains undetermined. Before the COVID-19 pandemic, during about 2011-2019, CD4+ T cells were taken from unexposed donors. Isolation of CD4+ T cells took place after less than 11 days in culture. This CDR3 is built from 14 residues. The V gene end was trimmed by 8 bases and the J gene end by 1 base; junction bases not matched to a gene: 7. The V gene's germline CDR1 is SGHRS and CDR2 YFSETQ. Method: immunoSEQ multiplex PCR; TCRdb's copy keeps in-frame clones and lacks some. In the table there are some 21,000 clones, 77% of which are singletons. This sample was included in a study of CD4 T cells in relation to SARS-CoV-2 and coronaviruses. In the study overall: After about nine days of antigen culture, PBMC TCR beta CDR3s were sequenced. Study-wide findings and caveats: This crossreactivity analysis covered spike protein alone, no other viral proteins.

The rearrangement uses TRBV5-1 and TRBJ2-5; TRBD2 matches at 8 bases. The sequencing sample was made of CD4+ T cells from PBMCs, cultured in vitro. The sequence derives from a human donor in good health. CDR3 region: CASQPSGFQETQYF. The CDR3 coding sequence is TGCGCCAGTCAGCCTAGCGGGTTCCAAGAGACCCAGTACTTC.